This TCR beta chain was recovered during a study of identical twins (dated by TCRdb to 2016 to 2017). Context from the whole study: TCR alpha and beta repertoires from monozygotic twins, unrelated adults of various ages and cord blood were deep-sequenced to test whether fetal clonotypes persist. Replicate twin experiments were performed at different times using different library preparation protocols to rule out contamination.

Details on this clonotype: What this receptor recognizes is not known. No per-base quality is available; no much larger clone lies one base away.

Overall study results and their limits: Compared with coincidental sharing between unrelated individuals, an excess of low generation-probability sequences was observed among out-of-frame TCR alpha sequences shared between twins. In monozygotic twins, recombination models systematically underestimated out-of-frame TCR alpha sharing, but the models matched the sharing seen between unrelated individuals. Conclusions relied on cross-sectional statistical analysis, since the same donors could not be followed over many years. The excess sharing between twins in beta out-of-frame sequences was weaker because fewer shared sequences reduced the signal-to-noise ratio. Abundant cord blood beta clonotypes had fewer insertions, young adult naive repertoires showed a similar but weaker trend, and memory repertoires showed no such trend. Invariant T cells such as MAIT and iNKT could partly confound zero-insertion analyses, though diverse VJ usage argued against this for most clonotypes.

The receptor library was made with 5' RACE. The sequencer was an Illumina HiSeq 2000. Template switching added a universal primer binding site, and the final cDNA carried a unique molecular identifier that allowed TCR cDNA molecules to be counted accurately. Specific primers in the conserved constant-segment region were used to synthesize first-strand cDNA for the TCR alpha and beta chains. Each cDNA library was double barcoded, with a SMART-Mk sample barcode plus Illumina barcodes, to control for contamination. TruSeq adapter sequences and Illumina sample barcodes were added in two successive PCR steps. The TCR alpha and beta cDNA libraries were sequenced on the Illumina HiSeq platform using custom primers. The study's processing was this. MiGEC was used to process raw reads and extract unique molecular identifiers, and MiXCR was used to find CDR3 positions. Recombination models were inferred per individual with the repgenHMM and IGoR tools using an EM algorithm. The analysis of shared clonotypes was done with the tcR package in R, with sharing normalized by the product of cloneset sizes. To study raw recombination free of thymic and clonal selection effects, out-of-frame nonproductive sequences were analyzed. In TCRdb, the public reads were trimmed at Q25 with fastp and aligned with MiXCR, with productive beta chains retained. Every entry covers one CDR3 protein and lists the most common genes and DNA from its rows. None of the V and J calls come from the authors' own analysis; TCRdb made them. The table for this sample lists a few hundred thousand distinct CDR3 sequences; approximately 8.3% of them were counted only once. About 3% of the sample lies in the top ten.

Only healthy Caucasian donors were included. The twin cohort comprised three pairs of female monozygotic twins, all aged about 18 to 29 years. CD4+ and CD8+ T cell populations were isolated with positive isolation kits from Invitrogen. The CDR3 runs 14 residues from the cysteine to the phenylalanine. Left in the record is the CDR3 DNA by itself, 42 bases read in frame from the first base. The V end loses 6 bases and the J end loses 4 bases, and a stretch of 17 bases separates them. CDR1 SGHTS and CDR2 YDEGEE are derived from the germline V gene. These sequences were also reported in another study, on yellow fever vaccine responses in identical twins. The second paper further reports: According to the authors, in identical twins the way T cells responded to vaccination appeared partly convergent and partly personalized. In identical twins, the study followed T cell clones that responded to the vaccine with precision.

Sequencing was performed on CD8+ T cells sorted from blood. The clonotype originates from a woman under 30 in good health. The rearranged chain carries TRBV5-8 and TRBJ2-7; the D region possibly corresponds to TRBD2 (6 bases align). The DNA sequence is as follows: TGTGCCAGCAACCGGTGGGACTTTCAATACGAGCAGTACTTC. Its protein reads: CASNRWDFQYEQYF.